A selection of T cell receptor beta chains follows, all from one sample in a study of CD8 T cells in ankylosing spondylitis. TCRdb re-called the 5' RACE reads with MiXCR, one entry per CDR3 protein. The data contain about 140,000 distinct CDR3 sequences, 7.5% to 9.5% of them singletons. Input material: synovial fluid, either unsorted or a sorted T cell fraction (not recorded which). The receptors were sampled from a male donor with ankylosing spondylitis. Each CDR3 is given with its conserved first and last residue. The D gene is left open where the match is weak. Clone size appears in some rows only: once, few, many, or a class for an expanded clone.

TRBJ1-2,-,TRBV2,few,TGTGCCAGCAGTGACAGGGAGATGATCTATGGCTACACCTTC,CASSDREMIYGYTF
TRBJ2-3,-,TRBV5-1,-,TGCGCCAGCTGGGACATTGGAGATACGCAGTATTTT,CASWDIGDTQYF
TRBJ1-1,-,TRBV9,-,TGTGCCAGCAGCGTAGGATCCCGGCTGAACACTGAAGCTTTCTTT,CASSVGSRLNTEAFF
TRBJ1-5,-,TRBV4-2,many,TGTGCCAGCAGCCAAACTCAAGGACAGACGAAGAATCAGCCCCAGCATTTT,CASSQTQGQTKNQPQHF
TRBJ2-7,-,TRBV6-5,-,TGTGCCAGCAGTCACGGACAGAAGCAGTACTTC,CASSHGQKQYF
TRBJ1-3,-,TRBV20-1,many,TGCAGTGCTAGAGATGTTGAATACTCTGGAAACACCATATATTTT,CSARDVEYSGNTIYF
TRBJ2-1,-,TRBV9,-,TGTGCCAGCGGCGTCGGTAGCTCCTACAATGAGCAGTTCTTC,CASGVGSSYNEQFF
TRBJ1-5,-,TRBV12-3/TRBV12-4,-,TGTGCCAGCAGTCGTGAAGTTAATCAGCCCCGGCATTTT,CASSREVNQPRHF
TRBJ2-2,-,TRBV5-6,few,TGTGCCAGCAGCGGGACGGGACCGAACACCGGGGAGCTGTTTTTT,CASSGTGPNTGELFF
TRBJ2-1,TRBD2,TRBV4-2,many,TGTGCCAGCAGCCAAGATCAAGCGGGGGGGTACAATGAGCAGTTCTTC,CASSQDQAGGYNEQFF
TRBJ1-1,TRBD1,TRBV5-1,many,TGCGCCAGCAGGGCCGGGACAGGGGCCAGCACTGAAGCTTTCTTT,CASRAGTGASTEAFF
TRBJ2-7,-,TRBV20-1,-,TGCAGTGCCGGGGACACTCACTCCTACGAGCAGTACTTC,CSAGDTHSYEQYF
TRBJ1-1,-,TRBV6-1,-,TGTGCCAGCAGTCCCGACTCCGCCTGGAACACTGAAGCTTTCTTT,CASSPDSAWNTEAFF
TRBJ1-1,-,TRBV9,many,TGTGCCAGCAGCCCTCGAAGGTCTGGAGCTTTCTTT,CASSPRRSGAFF
TRBJ2-3,-,TRBV2,-,TGTGCCAGCAGTGAACGGACCCCCAAGGACACAGATACGCAGTATTTT,CASSERTPKDTDTQYF
TRBJ1-2,TRBD1,TRBV12-3/TRBV12-4,many,TGTGCCAGCAGTTTTGGGGACAGGGACGGTGGCTACACCTTC,CASSFGDRDGGYTF
TRBJ1-6,TRBD1,TRBV19,few,TGTGCCAGTAGTGTCCGGGACAGGGGTTCACCCCTCCACTTT,CASSVRDRGSPLHF
TRBJ1-2,-,TRBV10-3,many,TGTGCCATCAGTCCGACAACAACTAACTATGGCTACACCTTC,CAISPTTTNYGYTF
TRBJ2-7,-,TRBV5-6,-,TGTGCCAGCATTACGGAGGGGATGAGCTCCTACGAGCAGTACTTC,CASITEGMSSYEQYF
TRBJ2-3,-,TRBV6-2/TRBV6-3,few,TGTGCCACCCATGACCCGACAGATACGCAGTATTTT,CATHDPTDTQYF
TRBJ2-7,TRBD2,TRBV5-1,many,TGCGCCAGCAGCCCCTTAGCGGGAGTAGTGTACGAGCAGTACTTC,CASSPLAGVVYEQYF
TRBJ1-1,TRBD1,TRBV6-2/TRBV6-3,few,TGTGCCAGCAGTTACGAGGGGGCGGGGAACACTGAAGCTTTCTTT,CASSYEGAGNTEAFF
TRBJ1-3,-,TRBV4-3,many,TGCGCCAGCAGCCCCAACATCGGAAACACCATATATTTT,CASSPNIGNTIYF
TRBJ2-2,-,TRBV5-5,many,TGTGCCAGCAGCTTGGCCCCGACAGGGAACACCGGGGAGCTGTTTTTT,CASSLAPTGNTGELFF
TRBJ2-7,TRBD1,TRBV6-1,many,TGTGCCAGCAGCGCCCAGGGACAGCTAAGCTCCTACGAGCAGTACTTC,CASSAQGQLSSYEQYF
TRBJ2-7,-,TRBV29-1,many,TGCAGCGGACAGGTATCTGACGAGCAGTACTTC,CSGQVSDEQYF
TRBJ2-3,TRBD2,TRBV20-1,many,TGCAGTGCTAGAGTCCCTACCGGGACTAGCAATGGTGAAGATACGCAGTATTTT,CSARVPTGTSNGEDTQYF
TRBJ2-7,-,TRBV20-1,many,TGCAGTGCTAGTGAGTGGGCGGTAGAGCAGTACTTC,CSASEWAVEQYF
TRBJ1-4,-,TRBV6-2/TRBV6-3,-,TGTGCCAGCAGTTACTCGGGTGCAACTAATGAAAAACTGTTTTTT,CASSYSGATNEKLFF
TRBJ1-5,-,TRBV7-2,few,TGTGCCAGCAGCCGCCCGGGGGGCAATCAGCCCCAGCATTTT,CASSRPGGNQPQHF
TRBJ2-2,-,TRBV10-3,many,TGTGCCATCAGGGGGACCGGGACAAGTGACACCGGGGAGCTGTTTTTT,CAIRGTGTSDTGELFF
TRBJ2-1,TRBD2,TRBV5-1,-,TGCGCCAGCAGCCCGGGAGGGACTAGCGGGGTTAATGAGCAGTTCTTC,CASSPGGTSGVNEQFF
TRBJ1-1,TRBD1,TRBV18,-,TGTGCCAGCACTGGACAGGCGAACACTGAAGCTTTCTTT,CASTGQANTEAFF
TRBJ2-4,-,TRBV12-3/TRBV12-4,many,TGTGCCAGCAGTTTAGCGGGGACAGCCAAAAACATTCAGTACTTC,CASSLAGTAKNIQYF
TRBJ2-2,-,TRBV11-2,few,TGTGCCAGCAGCTCTCCGGGACGGACGAACACCGGGGAGCTGTTTTTT,CASSSPGRTNTGELFF
TRBJ2-7,-,TRBV7-2,many,TGTGCCAGCAGCTCATCAAGCGCACCTACCTACGAGCAGTACTTC,CASSSSSAPTYEQYF
TRBJ1-5,-,TRBV10-2,many,TGCGCCAGCAGTTCATCAGGGACGAATCAGCCCCAGCATTTT,CASSSSGTNQPQHF
TRBJ1-1,-,TRBV5-6,many,TGTGCCAGCAGCTTGTATCTGGGAACAATGGACACTGAAGCTTTCTTT,CASSLYLGTMDTEAFF
TRBJ2-7,-,TRBV7-2,few,TGTGCCAGCAGGGACAATTCCATCTCCTACGAGCAGTACTTC,CASRDNSISYEQYF
TRBJ2-7,-,TRBV2,-,TGTGCCAGCAGTGAAGAGGGGCTTACCTACGAGCAGTACTTC,CASSEEGLTYEQYF